This T cell receptor beta chain was obtained from a study of blood T cell repertoires in COVID-19. Background on the study: The United States, Italy and Spain provided the acute and convalescent COVID-19 samples.

CDR1 is LGHNA and CDR2 is YNFKEQ in the germline V gene. The CDR3 loop spans 15 amino acids. After removal of 2 bases from V and 3 bases from J, the junction contained 2 bases not matched to a gene. Sequenced by immunoSEQ multiplex PCR; TCRdb stores in-frame clones only, minus some. In the table there are hundreds of thousands of clones, approximately 90% of which are singletons. The study drew participants aged about 18 to 89 years from fewer than 30 US areas. Participants had their cohort set by participant-reported clinical history. Cohort 3 recovered donors had two negative PCRs, clearance, or symptom resolution.

The material sequenced was PBMCs or T cells enriched from blood (not recorded which). V usage is TRBV4-2 and J usage is TRBJ1-4, with TRBD1 identical over 8 bases. This receptor was obtained from an older woman who had recovered from COVID-19. CDR3 in DNA: TGTGCCAGCAGCCAACAGGGGGCGGCTAATGAAAAACTGTTTTTT. Translated, it gives CASSQQGAANEKLFF.